The following is a T cell receptor beta chain sequence with its context. Its target is not known. The primer mix had 60 Vbeta and 13 Jbeta primers. Some clones are missing from TCRdb's copy, which holds only in-frame ones; the method was immunoSEQ multiplex PCR. The sample lists around 130,000 clones, more than 80% occurring once. The data are from a study of cytomegalovirus exposure and HLA in healthy donors. Healthy bone marrow donors made up the donors. Whole-study findings and limits: Most sequenced TCRs were rare (though some public TCRs occurred in many donors). The study put 150 or so TCR beta chains on its list as cytomegalovirus-associated.

The CDR3 runs to 15 residues. Trimming left V 0 bases short and J 6 bases short, with 14 bases between. CDR1 is SGDLS and CDR2 is YYNGEE in the germline V gene. V usage is TRBV9 and J usage is TRBJ2-3, with no clear D. This TCR came from a man in his forties in good health and CMV-seronegative. Sequencing was performed on PBMCs. CDR3 bases: TGTGCCAGCAGCGTAGAGAGCGTTTCGGCGGATACGCAGTATTTT. Translation: CASSVESVSADTQYF.